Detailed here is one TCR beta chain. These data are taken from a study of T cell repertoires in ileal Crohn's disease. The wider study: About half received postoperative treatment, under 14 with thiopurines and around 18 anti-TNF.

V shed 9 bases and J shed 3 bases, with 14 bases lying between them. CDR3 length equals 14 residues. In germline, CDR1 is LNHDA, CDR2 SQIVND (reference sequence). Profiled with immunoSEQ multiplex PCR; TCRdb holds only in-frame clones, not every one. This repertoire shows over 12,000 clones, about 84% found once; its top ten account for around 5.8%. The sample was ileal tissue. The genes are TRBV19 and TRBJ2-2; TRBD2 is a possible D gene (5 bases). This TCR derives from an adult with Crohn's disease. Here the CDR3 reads CASHGPADTGELFF. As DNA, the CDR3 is TGTGCCAGCCACGGGCCAGCGGACACCGGGGAGCTGTTTTTT.